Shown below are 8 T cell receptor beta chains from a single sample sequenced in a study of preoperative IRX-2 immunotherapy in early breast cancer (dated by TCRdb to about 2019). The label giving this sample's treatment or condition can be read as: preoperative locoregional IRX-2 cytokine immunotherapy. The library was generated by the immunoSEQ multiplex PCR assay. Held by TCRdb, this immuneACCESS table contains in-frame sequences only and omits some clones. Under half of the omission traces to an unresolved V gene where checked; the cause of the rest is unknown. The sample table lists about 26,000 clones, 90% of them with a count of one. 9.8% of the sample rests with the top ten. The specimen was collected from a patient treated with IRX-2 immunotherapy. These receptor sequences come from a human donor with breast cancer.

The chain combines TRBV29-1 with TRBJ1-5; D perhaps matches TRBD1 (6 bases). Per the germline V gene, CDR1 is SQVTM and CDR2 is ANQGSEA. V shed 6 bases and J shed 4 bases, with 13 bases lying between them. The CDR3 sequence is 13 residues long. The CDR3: CSVHTGSNQPQHF. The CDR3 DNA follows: TGCAGCGTCCATACAGGGAGTAATCAGCCCCAGCATTTT.

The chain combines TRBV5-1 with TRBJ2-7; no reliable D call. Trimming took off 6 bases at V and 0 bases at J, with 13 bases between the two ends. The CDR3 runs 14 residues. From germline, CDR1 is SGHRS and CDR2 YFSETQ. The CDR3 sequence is CASNTAPNSYEQYF. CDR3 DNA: TGCGCCAGCAACACGGCTCCAAACTCCTACGAGCAGTACTTC.

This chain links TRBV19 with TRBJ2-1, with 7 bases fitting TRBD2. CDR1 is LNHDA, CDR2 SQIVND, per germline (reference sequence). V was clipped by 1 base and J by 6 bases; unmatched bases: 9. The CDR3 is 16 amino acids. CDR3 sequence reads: CASSIGAASGVNEQFF. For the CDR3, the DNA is TGTGCCAGTAGTATAGGGGCTGCGAGCGGGGTCAATGAGCAGTTCTTC. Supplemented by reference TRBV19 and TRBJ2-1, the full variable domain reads DGGITQSPKYLFRKEGQNVTLSCEQNLNHDAMYWYRQDPGQGLRLIYYSQIVNDFQKGDIAEGYSVSREKKESFPLTVTSAQKNPTAFYLCASSIGAASGVNEQFFGPGTRLTVL.

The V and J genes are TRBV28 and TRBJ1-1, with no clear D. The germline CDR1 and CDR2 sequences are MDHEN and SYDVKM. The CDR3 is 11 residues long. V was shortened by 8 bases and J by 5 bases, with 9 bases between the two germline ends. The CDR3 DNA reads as TGTGCCAGCCTGCAGAGGACTGAAGCTTTCTTT. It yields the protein CASLQRTEAFF.

This chain's CDR3 is CASSLGYRFTGELFF. The CDR3, as DNA: TGTGCCAGCAGCTTGGGGTACAGATTCACCGGGGAGCTGTTTTTT. The chain recombines TRBV5-6 with TRBJ2-2; D is ambiguous. Deletions cut 0 bases from V and 4 bases from J, with 10 bases between. The CDR3 length is 15 residues. Germline V gene lookup returns CDR1 SGHDT and CDR2 YYEEEE.

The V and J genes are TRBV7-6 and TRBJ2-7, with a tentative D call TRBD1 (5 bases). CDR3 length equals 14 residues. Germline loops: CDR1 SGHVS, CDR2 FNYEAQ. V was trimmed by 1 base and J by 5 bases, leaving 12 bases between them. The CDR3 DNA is TGTGCCAGCAGCTTAGGGCTAGGGGTCAACGAGCAGTACTTC. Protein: CASSLGLGVNEQYF.

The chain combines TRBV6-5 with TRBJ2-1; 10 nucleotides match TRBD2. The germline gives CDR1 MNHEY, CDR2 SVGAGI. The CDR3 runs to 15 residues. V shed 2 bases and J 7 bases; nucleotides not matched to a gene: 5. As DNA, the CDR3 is TGTGCCAGCAGTTACAAGGCTAGCGGGAGAAATGAGCAGTTCTTC. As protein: CASSYKASGRNEQFF.

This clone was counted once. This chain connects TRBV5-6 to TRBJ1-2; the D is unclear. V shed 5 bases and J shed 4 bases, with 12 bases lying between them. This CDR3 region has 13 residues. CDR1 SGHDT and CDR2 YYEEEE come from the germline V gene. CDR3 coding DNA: TGTGCCAGCAGTGGAGCAACGACCTATGGCTACACCTTC. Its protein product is CASSGATTYGYTF.